A single sample gave rise to the 10 T cell receptor beta chains below, sequenced in a study of regulatory T cells in long-lasting Graves disease. The time point denotes: persistent/refractory GD, antithyroid drugs over 5 years with positive TRAb. Generation of the TCR library employed RNA extracted from PBMCs. iRepertoire HTBI primers and Arm-PCR of CDR3 regions built TCR beta libraries. TCRdb ran MiXCR on the multiplex PCR reads and lists one entry per CDR3 protein. The table includes fewer than 550,000 distinct CDR3 sequences, roughly 21% detected once. The sample consisted of peripheral blood mononuclear cells (PBMCs), taken when the disease was refractory, from a patient treated with antithyroid drugs. The origin of the receptors is a female donor with Graves disease.

In the case of this clonotype: This may stem from a read error, because a much larger clone lies one nucleotide away. The genes are TRBV28 and TRBJ1-1, with D possibly matching TRBD1 (6 bases). This CDR3 spans 14 amino acids. The V gene's germline CDR1 is MDHEN and CDR2 SYDVKM. V was clipped by 5 bases and J by 4 bases, with 14 bases between them. Here the CDR3 reads CASSTQGLSTEAFF. The CDR3 DNA sequence: TGTGCCAGCAGTACGCAGGGGCTGTCCACTGAAGCTTTCTTT.

This clonotype occurred many times. V and J are TRBV28 and TRBJ1-1; unclear D gene. This CDR3 is 13 amino acids long. V was pared by 8 bases and J by 5 bases, with 15 bases between. Germline CDR1 MDHEN, CDR2 SYDVKM. CDR3 sequence reads: CASLGSGRTEAFF. The CDR3 DNA reads TGTGCCAGCCTGGGCAGTGGTCGGACTGAAGCTTTCTTT.

This clonotype showed up many times. J is TRBJ1-1 and V is TRBV28; D is unclear. The V gene's germline CDR1 is MDHEN and CDR2 SYDVKM. This CDR3 has 12 residues. Trimming cost V 6 bases and J 1 base, with 6 bases left between them. CDR3 DNA: TGTGCCAGCAGCCCCTGGAACACTGAAGCTTTCTTT. This codes for CASSPWNTEAFF.

Concerning this clonotype: Relative to the germline gene, one junction end is altered; a read error may explain this. The V gene is TRBV4-1, the J gene TRBJ2-7, with a tentative D call TRBD2 (5 bases). The CDR3 spans 15 residues. Germline lookup yields CDR1 MGHRA and CDR2 YSYEKL. The CDR3 DNA follows: TGCGCCAGCAGCCCCCCGGGCAGGCGGGCTTTGGGTCGGCACTTC. Translated, it gives CASSPPGRRALGRHF.

V and J are TRBV6-2 or TRBV6-3 and TRBJ2-3; 8 bases agree with TRBD2. The CDR3 has 14 amino acids. Looked up from germline, CDR1 is MNHEY and CDR2 is SVGEGT. The junction had 7 bases not matched to a gene; V was cut back by 6 bases and J by 5 bases. CDR3: CASRTGGLGDTQYF. In nucleotides, the CDR3 is TGTGCCAGCAGAACGGGGGGGCTGGGAGATACGCAGTATTTT.

This clonotype was found a few times. The chain uses TRBV6-1 and TRBJ1-1, with no clear D. The CDR3 spans 13 residues. In germline, CDR1 is MNHNS, CDR2 SASEGT. V was cut by 5 bases and J by 5 bases, with 12 bases left in between. The DNA of the CDR3 is TGTGCCAGCAGTCCGGGCAGGTGGACTGAAGCTTTCTTT. It codes for CASSPGRWTEAFF.

This chain connects TRBV19 to TRBJ2-5; TRBD1 might be the D (5 bases). Germline CDR1 LNHDA, CDR2 SQIVND (reference sequence). This CDR3 region has 16 residues. Between the trimmed V and J ends, which lost 3 bases and 3 bases, there was a span of 17 bases. CDR3 coding DNA: TGTGCCAGTAGTATGGGGCCCCCGACAGAGGAAGAGACCCAGTACTTC. It yields the protein CASSMGPPTEEETQYF.

The chain couples TRBV6-1 to TRBJ1-2; unclear D gene. The CDR3 totals 14 residues. The V end was cut by 8 bases, the J end by 0 bases, with 13 bases between. Germline CDR1 is MNHNS and CDR2 is SASEGT. The CDR3 spells CASREDNSNYGYTF. As DNA, the CDR3 is TGTGCCAGCCGCGAAGACAATTCTAACTATGGCTACACCTTC.

This clonotype was recorded many times. This chain connects TRBV6-1 to TRBJ2-7; D may be TRBD2 (7 bases). There are 14 residues in the CDR3. Germline-derived CDR1 and CDR2 are MNHNS and SASEGT. Trimming left V 2 bases short and J 3 bases short, with 11 bases between. The CDR3 DNA is TGTGCCAGCAGTGAATTGGGGGGGCACTACGAGCAGTACTTC. This codes for CASSELGGHYEQYF.

V usage is TRBV20-1 and J usage is TRBJ1-4; D perhaps matches TRBD1 (5 bases). Germline V lookup: CDR1 DFQATT, CDR2 SNEGSKA (reference sequence). With 3 bases removed from V and 3 bases from J, the gap between germline ends came to 20 bases. The CDR3 is 17 residues long. The CDR3 here is CSARPRPLGAANEKLFF. The CDR3 DNA sequence: TGCAGTGCTAGGCCTCGTCCTCTCGGGGCAGCTAATGAAAAACTGTTTTTT.